A single sample gave rise to the 10 T cell receptor beta chains below, sequenced in a study of blood T cell repertoires in COVID-19. TCRdb's table, derived via immunoSEQ multiplex PCR, lists solely in-frame clones and lacks some. The table has a few hundred thousand clones, approximately 93% seen once. The specimen was PBMCs or T cells enriched from blood (not recorded which). These receptors were collected from a middle-aged woman who had been exposed to COVID-19.

This CDR3 reads CASSPGTLNTEAFF. The CDR3 DNA reads TGTGCCAGCAGCCCCGGGACATTGAACACTGAAGCTTTCTTT. The rearrangement uses TRBV12-1 and TRBJ1-1; the D call of TRBD1 is as the table states it, not checked on the DNA. TRBV12-1 corresponds to a pseudogene. CDR3 length equals 14 residues.

The chain has TRBV7-9 and TRBJ1-5; unclear D gene. V was pared by 5 bases and J by 4 bases, with 9 bases between. Germline V gives CDR1 SEHNR, CDR2 FQNEAQ (reference sequence). This CDR3 comprises 13 residues. In nucleotides, the CDR3 is TGTGCCAGCAGCCTGGCCAGGAATCAGCCCCAGCATTTT. This codes for CASSLARNQPQHF.

The rearrangement joins TRBV6-5 to TRBJ1-2; TRBD1 matches at 7 bases. The germline CDR1 and CDR2 sequences are MNHEY and SVGAGI. The CDR3 consists of 15 residues. V lost 0 bases to trimming and J lost 5 bases; unmatched junction nucleotides: 6. CDR3 bases: TGTGCCAGCAGTTACTCGCGGGACAGAGTTTATGGCTACACCTTC. Amino acids: CASSYSRDRVYGYTF.

This rearrangement joins TRBV18 to TRBJ1-4, with D hard to call. CDR1 and CDR2 (germline): KGHSH, LQKENI. The V end lost 6 bases, the J end lost 4 bases, and 9 bases lay between the germline ends. The CDR3 is made up of 13 amino acids. Written as DNA, the CDR3 is TGTGCCAGCTCGTCGTCACTTAATGAAAAACTGTTTTTT. This translates into CASSSSLNEKLFF.

This clone has only a few counts. The chain is built from TRBV12-5 and TRBJ1-2; the D gene is possibly TRBD1 (5 bases). This CDR3 comprises 13 residues. The ends were cut back, 6 bases at V and 2 bases at J, with 10 bases in the middle. Germline CDR1 and CDR2: LGHNT and FRNRAP. The CDR3 nucleotides read TGTGCTAGTGGCCCGCAGGGAAACTATGGCTACACCTTC. Residues: CASGPQGNYGYTF.

V gene TRBV19 combines with J gene TRBJ2-6; 7 nucleotides align to TRBD1. The V and J ends lost 4 bases and 0 bases, in that order; junction bases with no gene match: 6. CDR3 length equals 17 residues. CDR1 is LNHDA, CDR2 SQIVND, per germline (reference sequence). The CDR3 DNA reads as TGTGCCAGTAGTAAATTCACAGGGGACTCTGGGGCCAACGTCCTGACTTTC. Translation gives CASSKFTGDSGANVLTF.

This clone was seen just once. J is TRBJ2-3 and V is TRBV7-2; a possible D gene is TRBD2 (5 bases). Germline CDR1 reads SGHTA; CDR2 reads FQGNSA. With 5 bases removed from V and 2 bases from J, the gap between germline ends came to 17 bases. CDR3 length: 16 amino acids. CDR3 sequence (DNA): TGTGCCAGCAGCCCCGGCCTGGGGAGAACCACAGATACGCAGTATTTT. Its translation: CASSPGLGRTTDTQYF. The variable domain in full, with the rest retrieved from reference TRBV7-2 and TRBJ2-3, is GAGVSQSPSNKVTEKGKDVELRCDPISGHTALYWYRQSLGQGLEFLIYFQGNSAPDKSGLPSDRFSAERTGGSVSTLTIQRTQQEDSAVYLCASSPGLGRTTDTQYFGPGTRLTVL.

J is TRBJ2-1 and V is TRBV11-2; 10 bases map to TRBD2. The CDR3 extends over 15 amino acids. J gave up 5 bases and V 4 bases, and 5 bases lay outside the gene matches. Germline values: CDR1 SGHAT, CDR2 FQNNGV. For the CDR3, the DNA is TGTGCCAGCAGCTCCCTACTAGCGGGGCACAATGAGCAGTTCTTC. Amino acid sequence: CASSSLLAGHNEQFF.

This chain connects TRBV24-1 to TRBJ2-3, with 7 nucleotides matching TRBD1. The V and J ends lost 10 bases and 6 bases, in that order; junction bases with no gene match: 12. The germline CDR1 and CDR2 sequences are KGHDR and SFDVKD. The CDR3 sequence is 14 residues long. The CDR3 loop is CATSGTEVGDTQYF. CDR3 in DNA: TGTGCCACTTCCGGGACAGAAGTTGGGGATACGCAGTATTTT.

DNA of the CDR3: TGTGCCAGCAGAATCCTGACAGGGGGCCGCGATGGCTACACCTTC. It yields the protein CASRILTGGRDGYTF. The chain carries TRBV5-4 and TRBJ1-2; 10 bases align to TRBD1. Germline assignment: CDR1 SGHNT and CDR2 YYREEE (reference sequence). The ends lost 5 bases at V and 6 bases at J; junction bases unmatched: 10. The CDR3 is 15 residues long.